A selection of T cell receptor beta chains follows, all from one sample in a study of blood T cell repertoires in COVID-19. The protocol was immunoSEQ multiplex PCR, while the TCRdb copy is restricted to in-frame clones and leaves out a portion. Of approximately 89,000 clones in the sample, 70% to 90% were seen once. Sequenced material: peripheral blood. These receptors were collected from a man between 70 and 80 years old with acute or convalescent COVID-19. Each CDR3 is given with its conserved first and last residue. A D gene is named only where the DNA matches it firmly. Some rows mark clone size as missing; the rest say once, few, many or name a class of expanded clone.

abundance: -; d_gene: -; v_gene: TRBV6-5; j_gene: TRBJ1-3; CDR3nt: TGTGCCATCTCGACAGGAGACTTCTCTGGAAACACCATATATTTT; CDR3aa: CAISTGDFSGNTIYF
abundance: -; d_gene: -; v_gene: TRBV30; j_gene: TRBJ1-5; CDR3nt: TGTGCCTGGAGTGTATCGGGGGGCCACCGTAGGGGTAGCAATCAGCCCCAGCATTTT; CDR3aa: CAWSVSGGHRRGSNQPQHF
abundance: once; d_gene: -; v_gene: TRBV4-1; j_gene: TRBJ1-4; CDR3nt: TGCGCCAGCAGCCCTCTCCAGGGAACTAATGAAAAACTGTTTTTT; CDR3aa: CASSPLQGTNEKLFF
abundance: -; d_gene: TRBD2; v_gene: TRBV2; j_gene: TRBJ2-5; CDR3nt: TGTGCCAGCAGTGTTACTAGCGGGGGGGCGGAGACCCAGTACTTC; CDR3aa: CASSVTSGGAETQYF
abundance: -; d_gene: -; v_gene: TRBV29-1; j_gene: TRBJ1-2; CDR3nt: TGCAGCACCTACAGGGATGGCTACACCTTC; CDR3aa: CSTYRDGYTF
abundance: -; d_gene: -; v_gene: TRBV5-4; j_gene: TRBJ2-2; CDR3nt: TGTGCCAGCAGCAGAACCCGGGAAGGGACCGGGGAGCTGTTTTTT; CDR3aa: CASSRTREGTGELFF
abundance: -; d_gene: -; v_gene: TRBV5-6; j_gene: TRBJ2-2; CDR3nt: TGTGCCAGCAGCTTGGATGGGGGGTTGAACACCGGGGAGCTGTTTTTT; CDR3aa: CASSLDGGLNTGELFF
abundance: few; d_gene: -; v_gene: TRBV5-4; j_gene: TRBJ1-2; CDR3nt: TGTGCCAGCAGCTCCCCCCGGGGTACTAACTATGGCTACACCTTC; CDR3aa: CASSSPRGTNYGYTF
abundance: -; d_gene: TRBD1; v_gene: TRBV6-5; j_gene: TRBJ1-1; CDR3nt: TGTGCCAGCCGGGACAGTCGTTTAACTGAAGCTTTCTTT; CDR3aa: CASRDSRLTEAFF
abundance: -; d_gene: -; v_gene: TRBV24-1; j_gene: TRBJ2-5; CDR3nt: TGTGCCACCAGTGATCGAAGGACAGCACAAGAGACCCAGTACTTC; CDR3aa: CATSDRRTAQETQYF
abundance: -; d_gene: -; v_gene: TRBV7-2; j_gene: TRBJ2-1; CDR3nt: TGTGCCAGCAGCCCTGATCGCGGGCCCTCCTACAATGAGCAGTTCTTC; CDR3aa: CASSPDRGPSYNEQFF
abundance: -; d_gene: TRBD1; v_gene: TRBV6-5; j_gene: TRBJ1-1; CDR3nt: TGTGCCAGCAGTCTGGACAGGGAGAACACTGAAGCTTTCTTT; CDR3aa: CASSLDRENTEAFF
abundance: once; d_gene: -; v_gene: TRBV2; j_gene: TRBJ1-5; CDR3nt: TGTGCCAGCAGTGATGCTAGTCAGCCCCAGCATTTT; CDR3aa: CASSDASQPQHF
abundance: -; d_gene: -; v_gene: TRBV12-3/TRBV12-4; j_gene: TRBJ1-1; CDR3nt: TGTGCCAGCAGTCCCTTTATCTCAGGTGAAGCTTTCTTT; CDR3aa: CASSPFISGEAFF
abundance: -; d_gene: -; v_gene: TRBV9; j_gene: TRBJ1-3; CDR3nt: TGTGCCAGCAGCGTGGGGGGGGCTGCTGGAAACACCATATATTTT; CDR3aa: CASSVGGAAGNTIYF
abundance: -; d_gene: -; v_gene: TRBV28; j_gene: TRBJ1-2; CDR3nt: TGTGCCAGCAGTTTATATCTAGGGGATCGTAACTATGGCTACACCTTC; CDR3aa: CASSLYLGDRNYGYTF
abundance: -; d_gene: -; v_gene: TRBV6-1; j_gene: TRBJ2-7; CDR3nt: TGTGCCAGCAGTGAAGCGTACCCGGTTGGTATCTACGAGCAGTACTTC; CDR3aa: CASSEAYPVGIYEQYF
abundance: -; d_gene: -; v_gene: TRBV18; j_gene: TRBJ1-1; CDR3nt: TGTGCCAGCTCACCACCAGGGGACTACACTGAAGCTTTCTTT; CDR3aa: CASSPPGDYTEAFF
abundance: -; d_gene: TRBD1; v_gene: TRBV3-1/TRBV3-2; j_gene: TRBJ1-2; CDR3nt: TGTGCCAGCAGCCCAACAGGGGGGTTTAACTATGGCTACACCTTC; CDR3aa: CASSPTGGFNYGYTF
abundance: -; d_gene: TRBD1; v_gene: TRBV28; j_gene: TRBJ1-1; CDR3nt: TGTGCCAGCAGTTTTCGAAGGATACAGGGGGGCGGGAACACTGAAGCTTTCTTT; CDR3aa: CASSFRRIQGGGNTEAFF
abundance: once; d_gene: TRBD1; v_gene: TRBV7-8; j_gene: TRBJ1-1; CDR3nt: TGTGCCAGCAGCTCCCCCTACAGGGGGAACACTGAAGCTTTCTTT; CDR3aa: CASSSPYRGNTEAFF
abundance: -; d_gene: -; v_gene: TRBV4-1; j_gene: TRBJ2-5; CDR3nt: TGCGCCAGCAGCCAAGTAGGAGGGAGAGGGGAGACCCAGTACTTC; CDR3aa: CASSQVGGRGETQYF
abundance: -; d_gene: TRBD1; v_gene: TRBV11-2; j_gene: TRBJ1-4; CDR3nt: TGTGCCAGCAGCCCCGACAGGGCCAGTGAAAAACTGTTTTTT; CDR3aa: CASSPDRASEKLFF
abundance: once; d_gene: TRBD1; v_gene: TRBV6-2/TRBV6-3; j_gene: TRBJ1-5; CDR3nt: TGTGCCAGCAGCCTAAACCAGGGGGGAGTTAGCAATCAGCCCCAGCATTTT; CDR3aa: CASSLNQGGVSNQPQHF
abundance: few; d_gene: -; v_gene: TRBV28; j_gene: TRBJ1-6; CDR3nt: TGTGCCAGCAGTTTATGGGGGGGGCCTAATTCACCCCTCCACTTT; CDR3aa: CASSLWGGPNSPLHF
abundance: -; d_gene: -; v_gene: TRBV2; j_gene: TRBJ2-6; CDR3nt: TGTGCCAGCAGTGGGGCTAGCTCCGGATCTGGGGCCAACGTCCTGACTTTC; CDR3aa: CASSGASSGSGANVLTF
abundance: -; d_gene: TRBD1; v_gene: TRBV6-5; j_gene: TRBJ2-5; CDR3nt: TGTGCCAGCAGTTTGGGGACAGGGGGCGGACAAGAGACCCAGTACTTC; CDR3aa: CASSLGTGGGQETQYF
abundance: once; d_gene: TRBD1; v_gene: TRBV24-1; j_gene: TRBJ2-1; CDR3nt: TGTGCCACCAGTGACTCGGGGACAGGGTATTCCTACAATGAGCAGTTCTTC; CDR3aa: CATSDSGTGYSYNEQFF